This passage covers 7 T cell receptor beta chains from one sample sequenced in a study of identical twins (TCRdb year 2016). Libraries were made using 5' RACE. This sample was sequenced with an Illumina HiSeq 2000. In-frame beta chains were kept once TCRdb had trimmed the public reads at Q25 with fastp and called clones with MiXCR. Under each unique CDR3 protein, matching rows form one entry showing the most common genes and DNA. The sample yields some 1,700,000 distinct CDR3 sequences; roughly 35% were counted once. Approximately 0.25% of the sample goes to the ten largest clones. The sequenced material came from cord blood. These receptors were obtained from a newborn girl in good health.

Only a few counts were recorded for this clonotype. This chain links TRBV7-9 with TRBJ2-1; 8 bases agree with TRBD1. Trimming took 5 bases from V and 4 from J; bases not matched to a gene: 13. The CDR3 is made up of 17 amino acids. Germline loops: CDR1 SEHNR, CDR2 FQNEAQ (reference sequence). The CDR3 DNA reads as TGTGCCAGCAGCAAGCAATTCCGGGACAGGAGTTACAATGAGCAGTTCTTC. Protein product: CASSKQFRDRSYNEQFF.

J is TRBJ1-3 and V is TRBV10-3; D possibly corresponds to TRBD1 (5 bases). There are 15 residues in the CDR3. Germline lookup yields CDR1 ENHRY and CDR2 SYGVKD. Trimming stripped 5 bases from V and 2 bases from J, with 13 bases between. The DNA of the CDR3 is TGTGCCATCAGTCCCTCAGGGAAGACTGGAAACACCATATATTTT. Encoded protein: CAISPSGKTGNTIYF.

V and J are TRBV29-1 and TRBJ2-5, with D tentatively TRBD1 or TRBD2 (5 bases each). Trimming stripped 1 base from V and 7 bases from J, with 22 bases between. The germline gives CDR1 SQVTM, CDR2 ANQGSEA. The CDR3 totals 16 residues. The DNA of the CDR3 is TGCAGCGTTGAAGTGGGTGAAGGGGACCCACGGTGGACCCAGTACTTC. Translating it yields CSVEVGEGDPRWTQYF.

Notes on this clonotype: A single base separates this from a much larger clone, so it may be a read error. This chain links TRBV4-2 with TRBJ2-3, with 8 bases fitting TRBD2. This CDR3 comprises 16 residues. Germline values: CDR1 LGHNA, CDR2 YNFKEQ. Trimming at V came to 1 base and at J to 2 bases, leaving 5 bases not matched to a gene. The CDR3 coding sequence is TGTGCCAGCAGCCAAGGTGGCGGGGGGCTCACAGATACGCAGTATTTT. Translated: CASSQGGGGLTDTQYF.

This clonotype occurred a few times. V usage is TRBV5-1 and J usage is TRBJ2-3, with 8 bases that match TRBD1. V trimming: 0 bases; J trimming: 6 bases; junction bases outside the gene matches: 3. Germline lookup yields CDR1 SGHRS and CDR2 YFSETQ. The CDR3 is 14 amino acids. Written as DNA, the CDR3 is TGCGCCAGCAGCTTGGAGACAGGGGCCGATACGCAGTATTTT. This sequence encodes CASSLETGADTQYF.

In its sample, this clonotype was seen a few times. This rearrangement joins TRBV9 to TRBJ2-1; the D is unclear. CDR1 is SGDLS and CDR2 is YYNGEE in the germline V gene. The length of the CDR3 is 14 residues. V dropped 1 base and J dropped 5 bases, with 10 bases sitting between them. Here the CDR3 reads CASSVILVDNEQFF. CDR3 nucleotide sequence: TGTGCCAGCAGCGTAATTCTAGTGGACAATGAGCAGTTCTTC.

This clonotype was counted a few times. This rearrangement joins TRBV6-1 to TRBJ2-3, with 7 nucleotides matching TRBD2. The V gene's germline CDR1 is MNHNS and CDR2 SASEGT. V shed 6 bases and J 2 bases; nucleotides not matched to a gene: 8. CDR3 length: 15 residues. CDR3 amino acids: CASSTSVRHTDTQYF. The CDR3 nucleotides are TGTGCCAGCAGCACTAGCGTACGACACACAGATACGCAGTATTTT.